This T cell receptor beta chain was identified in a study of T-cell reconstitution after alpha-beta-depleted transplantation in children. Study observations and caveats: One year post-transplant, T-cell counts and diversity were largely derived from T cells produced anew. High day-60 TCRbeta diversity in some patients came from surviving recipient T cells and thymic progenitors. Expanded clones from the graft, numbering several hundred, reportedly supplied alpha-beta T cells about two months after transplant.

Researchers prepared the TCRbeta library using unique molecular identifiers, the study reports. TCRdb called the PCR reads again in MiXCR, with one record for every CDR3 protein. The table includes 45,000 to 50,000 distinct CDR3 sequences, roughly 50% detected once. Germline V gene data show CDR1 as MNHNS and CDR2 as SASEGT. Trimming left V 6 bases short and J 3 bases short, with 14 bases between. The CDR3 contains 14 residues. As regards this clonotype: Its antigen remains unknown.

The clonotype comes from a boy younger than two with SCID, due to receive a stem cell transplant. The chain combines TRBV6-1 with TRBJ1-2; possibly TRBD1 for D (5 bases). The sequencing here drew on peripheral blood, taken before TCRalphabeta/CD19-depleted stem cell transplant. CDR3 region: CASSRDGGDYGYTF. The CDR3 bases are TGTGCCAGCAGCCGTGATGGAGGGGACTATGGCTACACCTTC.